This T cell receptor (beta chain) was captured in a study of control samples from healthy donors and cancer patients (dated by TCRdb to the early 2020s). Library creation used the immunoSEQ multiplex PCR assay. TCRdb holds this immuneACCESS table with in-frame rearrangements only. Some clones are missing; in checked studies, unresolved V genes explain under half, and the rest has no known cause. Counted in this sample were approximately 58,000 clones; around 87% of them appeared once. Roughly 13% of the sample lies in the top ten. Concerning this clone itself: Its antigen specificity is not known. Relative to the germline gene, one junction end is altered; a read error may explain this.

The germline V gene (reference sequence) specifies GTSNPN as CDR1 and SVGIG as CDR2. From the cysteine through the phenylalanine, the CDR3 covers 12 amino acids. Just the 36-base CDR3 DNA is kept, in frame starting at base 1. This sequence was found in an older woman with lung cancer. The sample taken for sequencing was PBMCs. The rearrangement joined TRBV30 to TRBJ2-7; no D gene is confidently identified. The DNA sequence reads TGTGCCTGGAGTCCTCCGGACGGCTTAGGAAACTTC. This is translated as CAWSPPDGLGNF.